This TCR beta chain was captured in a study of a mutant IDH1 vaccine in newly diagnosed glioma. On the study more broadly: Treated patients, about 60% male and approximately 40% female, averaged roughly 40 years of age. General study results and limits: Pseudoprogression seemingly bore no relation to changes in top peripheral T cell clonotypes.

Time point given: week 23, last vaccination. Vaccination comprised doses that each held 300 ug of mutant IDH1 20-mer peptide, plus topical imiquimod. On this clone: Antigen unknown.

Method: immunoSEQ multiplex PCR; TCRdb's copy keeps in-frame clones and lacks some. Of over 35,000 clones in the sample, around 85% were seen once. Looked up from germline, CDR1 is SGDLS and CDR2 is YYNGEE. Trimming pared 4 bases from V and 5 bases from J, leaving 15 bases between. The CDR3 runs to 14 residues. This receptor was identified in a young woman with glioma. Some clones in this sample may be carry-over from other donors' samples. The sample was PBMCs, taken from a glioma patient whose treatment included an IDH1 peptide vaccine. The rearrangement uses TRBV9 and TRBJ1-2, with D possibly matching TRBD1 (6 bases). The CDR3 nucleotides are TGTGCCAGCAGCATAAAAGACAGGAATTATGGCTACACCTTC. Its protein is CASSIKDRNYGYTF. The full variable domain, with the rest looked up from reference TRBV9 and TRBJ1-2, is DSGVTQTPKHLITATGQRVTLRCSPRSGDLSVYWYQQSLDQGLQFLIQYYNGEERAKGNILERFSAQQFPDLHSELNLSSLELGDSALYFCASSIKDRNYGYTFGSGTRLTVV.